The following is a TCR beta chain sequence with its context. This clonotype was seen more than once but under ten times. Its antigen is unknown. Within one base of it there is no much larger clone, and no base qualities were kept. Library preparation used 5' RACE. Reads for this sample came from an Illumina HiSeq 2500. A second PCR of roughly 7 to 11 cycles was performed with a sample-barcoded 5' primer and a J-beta primer mix. A template-switch 5' adaptor carrying 12 random nucleotides introduced a unique molecular identifier onto each TCR beta cDNA molecule. Each sample yielded at least 2.5 million CDR3-containing paired-end reads. First-strand cDNA was synthesized from all RNA with the Mint cDNA synthesis kit, primed by a TRBC-specific oligonucleotide. After uracil-DNA glycosylase treatment, a first 18-cycle PCR used universal primers M1SS and BC2_uni_R on all cDNA. The paper's data handling went like this. Normalization of each sample was performed by random selection of 1 million high-quality reads, each carrying a distinct molecular identifier. Reads sharing molecular identifiers were discarded rather than binned into consensus sequences. MiTCR, run with a Q25 quality threshold and the strictest error-elimination algorithm, handled CDR3 identification, clonotype clustering and error correction. Lower-bound total TCR beta diversity was estimated with a nonparametric unseen species model using Euler transformation. The public reads were reprocessed in TCRdb via fastp at Q25 and MiXCR, keeping in-frame beta chains. CDR3 protein duplicates are merged, each entry listing the most common genes and DNA. What appears here as the V and J calls and clone size reflects TCRdb's work, not the paper's. This sample has fewer than 800,000 distinct CDR3 sequences in its table, and just under 25% of those were observed once. Jointly, the top ten make up more than 8.5% of the sample.

Systemically healthy Caucasian individuals from Russia, 35 to 50 in total and aged about 6 to 100 years, were included as donors. Around 10 milliliters of peripheral blood were collected from each donor into EDTA-treated Vacutainer tubes. PBMCs were isolated by Ficoll-Paque density-gradient centrifugation, with at least 7 million obtained per sample. Total RNA, at least 6 micrograms per sample, was extracted from PBMCs with Trizol reagent. For every donor, flow cytometry on a PBMC aliquot measured the percentage of naive CD45RAhigh/CD27high T cells. These data are taken from a study of blood T cells in healthy people across ages (dated by TCRdb to between 2015 and 2017). The study in broad terms: In model experiments, template switching captured about one uniquely barcoded TCR beta cDNA molecule for every two T cells. The donors were split into four age groups: young (average 16 years), middle-aged (39), aged (about 62) and long-lived (roughly 77). To track age-related changes in TCR beta repertoire diversity, the study relied on deep sequencing normalized with unique cDNA molecular identifiers. The study analyzed two additional independent replicas of 1 million unique cDNA reads from the same blood draw for two donors, one aged 18 to 30 and one aged 80 or older.

What the work shows at the level of the full study, not this receptor alone: Compared with the aged group, the long-lived group had more naive CD4+ T cells, fewer expanded clones and increased TCR diversity, a pattern suggesting age selection. Because donor CMV infection status was unknown, age-related changes in expanded clonotypes were potentially confounded. Observed TCR beta diversity per million T cells fell roughly linearly with age, and a significant reduction was already apparent by age around 39. There was a strong correlation between observed TCR beta diversity and the percentage of naive T cells measured by flow cytometry. Bulk unsorted PBMC profiling prevented conclusive comparison of naive and antigen-experienced compartments. Estimates of total diversity based on one million sequenced T cells were considered lower bounds and underestimates.

Taken from the germline V gene, the CDR1 and CDR2 loops are LGHNA and YNFKEQ. From the cysteine up to the phenylalanine, the CDR3 has a length of 17 residues. Here the CDR3 DNA is all that survives: 51 bases in frame from base 1. Trimmed from V: 0 bases; trimmed from J: 6 bases; junction bases lacking a gene match: 12. The same data also went into a second study, on T cells of mothers and their children. According to the second study: Nine systemically healthy Caucasian individuals, comprising three mothers and their six children, were included as donors. cDNA synthesis used all of the extracted RNA, with roughly 1.5 ug of RNA in each 15 ul reaction. In the second PCR, the M1S primer introduced both the sample barcodes and 2-4 random nucleotides. Over 8.5 million TCR beta CDR3 reads came from each mother, compared with a few million reads from each child. Thymic selection shapes the output of TCR recombination in a similar way in related and unrelated pairs, and inherited differences have a minor effect. Normalized repertoire overlap was always slightly but never significantly higher in related than unrelated mother-child pairs. No persistent microchimeric T cell clones were detected, at a sensitivity of 90 to 100 clones per million clonotypes. Deep NGS was used in the study to compare the TCR beta repertoires of mothers and children and to look for features that separate related mother-child pairs from unrelated individuals. Mothers averaged roughly 40 +/- 4 years of age and children averaged about 12 +/- 4 years. After adapter ligation was performed with NEBNext reagents, the libraries were sequenced on an Illumina HiSeq 2000 with 100+100 nt paired-end reads. To avoid cross-contamination, the mother libraries and the child libraries were prepared a month apart and sequenced in separate runs. For each donor, between about 500,000 and 2,200,000 distinct TCR beta clonotypes were identified. Naive TCR beta clonotypes were estimated from low-frequency clonotypes matched to each donor's FACS-determined naive share, without sorting.

The chain couples TRBV4-2 to TRBJ2-5, and 8 bases in between align with TRBD2. Sequencing was done on a sample of blood. The sequence derives from a boy aged 5-17 years in good health. The DNA is TGTGCCAGCAGCCAAGACGCCGGGGGGGCCGGTCGTAAGACCCAGTACTTC. This gives the protein CASSQDAGGAGRKTQYF.